The next 25 T cell receptor beta chains were all read from a single sample in a study of blood T cell repertoires in COVID-19. TCRdb's copy holds only in-frame clones and misses some; the assay was immunoSEQ multiplex PCR. The table lists some 35,000 clones, roughly 86% of them singletons. The specimen was peripheral blood. These TCRs come from a man older than 75 with active or convalescent COVID-19.

The gene calls are TRBV6-6 and TRBJ2-1; no clear D gene. Germline lookup yields CDR1 MNHNY and CDR2 SVGAGI (reference sequence). This CDR3 contains 11 residues. With 4 bases removed from V and 7 bases from J, the gap between germline ends came to 5 bases. CDR3: CASSSSNEQFF. The CDR3 DNA follows: TGTGCCAGCAGTTCCAGTAATGAGCAGTTCTTC.

The rearrangement joins TRBV28 to TRBJ2-3; tentative D call: TRBD2 (6 bases). The CDR3 is 15 amino acids. The V gene's germline CDR1 is MDHEN and CDR2 SYDVKM. Trimming stripped 6 bases from V and 2 bases from J, with 15 bases between. The CDR3, as DNA: TGTGCCAGCAGGCCCTCCGCGGGGCACACAGATACGCAGTATTTT. Amino acid sequence: CASRPSAGHTDTQYF.

The chain recombines TRBV13 with TRBJ1-2; a possible D gene is TRBD1 (5 bases). With 3 bases removed from V and 2 bases from J, the gap between germline ends came to 13 bases. The CDR3 has 15 residues. Per the germline V gene, CDR1 is PRHDT and CDR2 is FYEKMQ (reference sequence). CDR3 nucleotide sequence: TGTGCCAGCAGCTTTATAGCGGGGGAGAACTATGGCTACACCTTC. Its translation is CASSFIAGENYGYTF.

This chain joins TRBV7-3 and TRBJ2-7; D unresolved. The CDR3 is 14 residues long. Germline lookup yields CDR1 SGHTA and CDR2 FQGTGA. V was cut by 0 bases and J by 0 bases, with 6 bases left in between. The CDR3 sequence: CASSLTESSYEQYF. For the CDR3, the DNA is TGTGCCAGCAGCTTAACAGAGAGCTCCTACGAGCAGTACTTC. The full variable domain, rest sourced from reference TRBV7-3 and TRBJ2-7, is GAGVSQTPSNKVTEKGKYVELRCDPISGHTALYWYRQSLGQGPEFLIYFQGTGAADDSGLPNDRFFAVRPEGSVSTLKIQRTERGDSAVYLCASSLTESSYEQYFGPGTRLTVT.

DNA for the CDR3: TGTGCCAGCAGCTCCATTCTGGGAGAAACTAATCAGCCCCAGCATTTT. Translated: CASSSILGETNQPQHF. This chain links TRBV7-8 with TRBJ1-5; D gene ambiguous. Trimming stripped 4 bases from V and 4 bases from J, with 17 bases between. CDR3 length: 16 amino acids. Germline CDR1 reads SGHVS; CDR2 reads FQNEAQ.

The rearrangement joins TRBV18 to TRBJ1-5, with TRBD1 matching 10 bases. Germline V CDR1 and CDR2: KGHSH, LQKENI. CDR3 length: 18 residues. V gave up 5 bases and J gave up 7 bases; unmatched junction bases: 17. The CDR3 protein is CASSSNRDRGSGGQPQHF. The CDR3 nucleotides are TGTGCCAGCTCATCAAACCGGGACAGGGGTTCGGGAGGACAGCCCCAGCATTTT.

This sequence joins TRBV4-3 and TRBJ2-1; maybe TRBD1 (5 bases). V lost 0 bases, J lost 6 bases, and 9 bases lay in between. CDR3 size: 14 residues. CDR1 LGHNA and CDR2 YSLEER come from the germline V gene. CDR3 sequence reads: CASSQDGQGNEQFF. CDR3 coding DNA: TGCGCCAGCAGCCAAGATGGGCAGGGCAATGAGCAGTTCTTC.

The chain joins TRBV11-2 to TRBJ2-3; a possible D gene is TRBD2 (5 bases). The CDR3 has 14 amino acids. V lost 3 bases and J lost 7, with 14 bases in between. CDR1 and CDR2 from the germline V gene are SGHAT and FQNNGV. CDR3 sequence (DNA): TGTGCCAGCAGCTTTACTAGGGATCCCAATACGCAGTATTTT. Its translation: CASSFTRDPNTQYF.

The chain uses TRBV11-2 and TRBJ2-7, with 12 bases aligning to TRBD1. J lost 2 bases, V lost 5 bases, and 7 bases had no gene match. The germline V gene encodes CDR1 SGHAT and CDR2 FQNNGV. The CDR3 contains 16 residues. This chain's CDR3 is CASSLMGQGAAYEQYF. The CDR3 DNA is TGTGCCAGCAGCCTAATGGGACAGGGGGCCGCCTACGAGCAGTACTTC. Looking up the rest from reference TRBV11-2 and TRBJ2-7 gives the full variable domain: EAGVAQSPRYKIIEKRQSVAFWCNPISGHATLYWYQQILGQGPKLLIQFQNNGVVDDSQLPKDRFSAERLKGVDSTLKIQPAKLEDSAVYLCASSLMGQGAAYEQYFGPGTRLTVT.

The rearrangement uses TRBV5-6 and TRBJ2-7, with 10 bases fitting TRBD2. The CDR3 is made up of 14 amino acids. The V segment lost 3 bases and the J segment 2 bases; nucleotides outside the gene matches: 2. Germline-derived CDR1 and CDR2 are SGHDT and YYEEEE. The CDR3 sequence is CASSSLAGAYEQYF. In DNA, the CDR3 is TGTGCCAGCAGCTCGCTAGCGGGAGCCTACGAGCAGTACTTC. Full variable domain (outside the CDR3, taken from reference TRBV5-6 and TRBJ2-7): DAGVTQSPTHLIKTRGQQVTLRCSPKSGHDTVSWYQQALGQGPQFIFQYYEEEERQRGNFPDRFSGHQFPNYSSELNVNALLLGDSALYLCASSSLAGAYEQYFGPGTRLTVT.

The CDR3 reads CASSLGGQSLGPQHF. CDR3 nucleotides: TGTGCCAGCAGTTTGGGGGGACAGAGCCTAGGGCCCCAGCATTTT. The chain employs TRBV28 and TRBJ1-5; 7 positions match TRBD1. The CDR3 extends over 15 amino acids. V was pared by 3 bases and J by 9 bases, with 11 bases of the junction left unmatched. CDR1 is MDHEN and CDR2 is SYDVKM in the germline V gene.

V gene TRBV11-2 combines with J gene TRBJ1-1; the D is unclear. Germline loops: CDR1 SGHAT, CDR2 FQNNGV. V lost 4 bases and J 4 bases, leaving 13 bases between the germline ends. The CDR3 spans 14 residues. As DNA, the CDR3 is TGTGCCAGCAGCTGGCCCCGCCATGGCACTGAAGCTTTCTTT. It is translated as CASSWPRHGTEAFF.

The chain combines TRBV11-2 with TRBJ2-7, with 7 positions matching TRBD1. The J segment lost 4 bases and the V segment lost 3 bases, leaving 3 bases of the junction unmatched. Per the germline V gene, CDR1 is SGHAT and CDR2 is FQNNGV. The CDR3 is 13 amino acids. Here the CDR3 reads CASSLDRFYEQYF. In nucleotides, the CDR3 is TGTGCCAGCAGCTTGGACAGGTTTTACGAGCAGTACTTC.

J is TRBJ2-2 and V is TRBV30; the match to TRBD2 covers 7 bases. The germline gives CDR1 GTSNPN, CDR2 SVGIG (reference sequence). After removal of 0 bases from V and 6 bases from J, the junction contained 13 bases not matched to a gene. This CDR3 is 17 amino acids long. CDR3 amino acids: CAWSVGGAGLTSGELFF. The DNA of the CDR3 is TGTGCCTGGAGTGTAGGTGGAGCGGGACTTACGTCCGGGGAGCTGTTTTTT.

The V call is TRBV20-1, the J call TRBJ2-3; the D gene is possibly TRBD2 (6 bases). Germline CDR1 reads DFQATT; CDR2 reads SNEGSKA (reference sequence). CDR3 length: 14 amino acids. With 3 bases removed from V and 7 bases from J, the gap between germline ends came to 17 bases. The CDR3 nucleotides read TGCAGTGCTAGTCCGGGGGTCGAGCTGAATACGCAGTATTTT. Its protein product is CSASPGVELNTQYF.

The chain is built from TRBV30 and TRBJ2-6, with 7 bases aligning to TRBD1. Germline CDR1 is GTSNPN and CDR2 is SVGIG (reference sequence). The junction had 7 bases not matched to a gene; V was cut back by 2 bases and J by 0 bases. The CDR3 loop spans 17 amino acids. CDR3: CAWSRQGASSGANVLTF. In DNA, the CDR3 is TGTGCCTGGAGTAGACAGGGAGCATCCTCTGGGGCCAACGTCCTGACTTTC.

The V gene is TRBV6-5, the J gene TRBJ1-3; D unresolved. The CDR3 covers 16 residues. Germline CDR1 and CDR2: MNHEY and SVGAGI. Trimming took 3 bases from V and 4 from J, leaving 16 bases between them. Here the CDR3 DNA reads TGTGCCAGCAGTTATGGGAGCCCAGACCTAGGAAACACCATATATTTT. Translated, it gives CASSYGSPDLGNTIYF.

V gene TRBV3-1 (or the pseudogene TRBV3-2) combines with J gene TRBJ2-7, with D perhaps matching TRBD1 (5 bases). The V gene lost 3 bases and the J gene lost 2 bases, with 8 bases spanning the gap. CDR1 and CDR2 (germline): LGHDT, YNNKEL (reference sequence). The CDR3 totals 13 residues. The CDR3 bases are TGTGCCAGCAGCCAGCTAGGGGCCTACGAGCAGTACTTC. Protein sequence: CASSQLGAYEQYF.

The table lists this clone with a few counts. This chain links TRBV15 with TRBJ2-1; 11 bases agree with TRBD2. Germline assignment: CDR1 LNHNV and CDR2 YYDKDF (reference sequence). This CDR3 has 15 residues. The J segment lost 6 bases and the V segment lost 2 bases, leaving 3 bases of the junction unmatched. CDR3 nucleotides: TGTGCCACCAGCAGACCGGGACTAGCGGCCAATGAGCAGTTCTTC. It encodes CATSRPGLAANEQFF.

The J gene is TRBJ2-3, the V gene TRBV7-6, with TRBD2 matching 14 bases. CDR3 length equals 18 residues. V was clipped by 5 bases and J by 3 bases; unmatched bases: 10. Germline V gives CDR1 SGHVS, CDR2 FNYEAQ. CDR3 nucleotide sequence: TGTGCCAGCAGCCTGGGACTAGCGGGAGAGGGGGGAACAGATACGCAGTATTTT. It codes for CASSLGLAGEGGTDTQYF.

This chain joins TRBV18 and TRBJ1-5, with D possibly matching TRBD1 (5 bases). The CDR3 sequence is 16 residues long. Deletions cut 3 bases from V and 0 bases from J, with 12 bases between. Germline V gene lookup returns CDR1 KGHSH and CDR2 LQKENI. The CDR3 sequence is CASSPGGTDSNQPQHF. Written as DNA, the CDR3 is TGTGCCAGCTCACCGGGGGGGACGGATAGCAATCAGCCCCAGCATTTT.

V and J are TRBV6-5 and TRBJ1-5; no definite D call. Germline-derived CDR1 and CDR2 are MNHEY and SVGAGI. V dropped 10 bases and J dropped 4 bases, with 11 bases sitting between them. There are 12 residues in the CDR3. The DNA for the CDR3 is TGTGCCACCAGGCCGGGGAATCAGCCCCAGCATTTT. This sequence encodes CATRPGNQPQHF.

J is TRBJ2-1 and V is TRBV5-1; possibly TRBD2 for D (6 bases). Trimming cost V 7 bases and J 7 bases, with 24 bases left between them. The germline V gene has CDR1 SGHRS and CDR2 YFSETQ. The CDR3 consists of 16 residues. Written as DNA, the CDR3 is TGCGCCAGCTCGCCGAACCGGGACTTGAGGGGAAATGAGCAGTTCTTC. It codes for CASSPNRDLRGNEQFF.

This clone was counted a single time. This sequence joins TRBV28 and TRBJ2-5, with a possible D match to TRBD2 (5 bases). CDR1 and CDR2 (germline): MDHEN, SYDVKM. The V end was cut by 6 bases, the J end by 4 bases, with 18 bases between. The CDR3 sequence is 15 residues long. The CDR3 here is CASSKTGGTGETQYF. In DNA form, the CDR3 reads TGTGCCAGCAGCAAGACCGGAGGAACGGGAGAGACCCAGTACTTC. The full variable domain, in which reference TRBV28 and TRBJ2-5 provide the parts outside the CDR3, is DVKVTQSSRYLVKRTGEKVFLECVQDMDHENMFWYRQDPGLGLRLIYFSYDVKMKEKGDIPEGYSVSREKKERFSLILESASTNQTSMYLCASSKTGGTGETQYFGPGTRLLVL.

The chain carries TRBV6-6 and TRBJ2-7, with 8 bases identical to TRBD2. With 8 bases clipped from V and 3 bases from J, the junction kept 15 bases outside the gene matches. The CDR3 is made up of 16 amino acids. Germline loops: CDR1 MNHNY, CDR2 SVGAGI (reference sequence). The CDR3 bases are TGTGCCAGCGGAAACAGAGCGGGAGCCATTCTCTACGAGCAGTACTTC. Protein product: CASGNRAGAILYEQYF.